Below are 18 T cell receptor beta chains sequenced from a single sample in a study of T-cell memory formation after mild COVID-19 (dated by TCRdb to the early 2020s). Library preparation employed 5' RACE. Reads for this sample came from an Illumina NovaSeq 6000. TCRdb applied fastp at Q25 and MiXCR to the public reads, then kept only in-frame beta chains. One record per CDR3 amino acid sequence lists the most common genes and DNA. Counted in this sample were under 110,000 distinct CDR3 sequences; 15% to 20% of them appeared once. The ten most abundant clones make up roughly 27% of the sample. Sequenced material: PBMCs or a T cell subset sorted from them (not recorded which). All receptors come from an adult woman who had mild COVID-19 (a few samples of this study predate the infection). The sample titles of this study are shuffled in the database, so cell type and time point are left out; the donor was told from shared clones.

This chain connects TRBV12-3 or TRBV12-4 to TRBJ1-5; 8 bases are shared with TRBD1. CDR3 length: 19 amino acids. V lost 6 bases and J lost 0; bases outside the gene matches: 16. CDR3 amino acids: CASSPERDRLGFSNQPQHF. The CDR3 DNA sequence: TGTGCCAGCAGCCCTGAGCGGGACAGGCTCGGATTTAGCAATCAGCCCCAGCATTTT.

This clonotype has just a few counts. The chain employs TRBV29-1 and TRBJ2-7; D gene ambiguous. In germline, CDR1 is SQVTM, CDR2 ANQGSEA. The V and J ends lost 2 bases and 3 bases respectively, with 14 bases between them. This CDR3 has 14 residues. For the CDR3, the DNA is TGCAGCGTTGAATCTGCAGGAGAGTACTACGAGCAGTACTTC. This translates into CSVESAGEYYEQYF.

The rearrangement uses TRBV12-3 or TRBV12-4 and TRBJ2-7; no reliable D call. V gave up 2 bases and J gave up 2 bases, with 10 bases separating them. CDR3 length equals 14 residues. The CDR3 DNA follows: TGTGCCAGCAGTTTAAGTCAGCGCCCCTACGAGCAGTACTTC. This codes for CASSLSQRPYEQYF.

A few counts support this clonotype. V usage is TRBV9 and J usage is TRBJ2-5, with 9 bases identical to TRBD2. Germline CDR1 is SGDLS and CDR2 is YYNGEE. The trim removed 3 bases at V and 2 bases at J, leaving 14 bases unmatched. The CDR3 loop spans 18 amino acids. The CDR3 region has the DNA TGTGCCAGCAGCGAGAGCCCCTATGGGACTAGCTTGCAAGAGACCCAGTACTTC. This codes for CASSESPYGTSLQETQYF.

This clonotype was observed a handful of times. The chain has TRBV9 and TRBJ2-2; D is ambiguous. Trimming left V 4 bases short and J 4 bases short, with 8 bases between. CDR3 size: 13 residues. Germline CDR1 and CDR2: SGDLS and YYNGEE. In DNA form, the CDR3 reads TGTGCCAGCAGCCCCTCCGTCACCGGGGAGCTGTTTTTT. Protein product: CASSPSVTGELFF.

The chain is built from TRBV20-1 and TRBJ1-2; TRBD1 matches 9 bases. The CDR3 loop spans 13 amino acids. CDR1 is DFQATT and CDR2 is SNEGSKA in the germline V gene (reference sequence). Unmatched junction bases numbered 4, after V lost 5 bases and J lost 3 bases. The DNA of the CDR3 is TGCAGTGCTCGGGACAGGGAGGACTATGGCTACACCTTC. It is translated as CSARDREDYGYTF.

This rearrangement joins TRBV7-8 to TRBJ2-3; 12 bases are a match to TRBD2. Per the germline V gene, CDR1 is SGHVS and CDR2 is FQNEAQ. The V segment lost 5 bases and the J segment 6 bases; nucleotides outside the gene matches: 12. This CDR3 comprises 17 residues. The CDR3 spells CASSGPGLAGFTDTQYF. Written as DNA, the CDR3 is TGTGCCAGCAGCGGGCCGGGACTAGCGGGTTTCACGGATACGCAGTATTTT.

The chain employs TRBV4-2 and TRBJ2-1, with 14 bases that match TRBD2. Germline values: CDR1 LGHNA, CDR2 YNFKEQ. The J segment lost 5 bases and the V segment lost 3 bases, leaving 6 bases of the junction unmatched. CDR3 length equals 17 residues. The CDR3 DNA reads TGTGCCAGCAGCCACCTGACTAGCGGGGGGGCCAACAATGAGCAGTTCTTC. Translation: CASSHLTSGGANNEQFF.

The sample holds many counts of this clonotype. The V call is TRBV29-1, the J call TRBJ2-1, with 7 bases identical to TRBD2. V shed 6 bases, J shed 0 bases, and the junction held 8 bases outside the gene matches. Germline-derived CDR1 and CDR2 are SQVTM and ANQGSEA. The CDR3 totals 15 residues. Here the CDR3 DNA reads TGCAGCGTCTCCAGGGACTACACCTCCTACAATGAGCAGTTCTTC. Residues: CSVSRDYTSYNEQFF.

This chain connects TRBV4-3 to TRBJ1-2; D is uncertain. V was pared by 1 base and J by 6 bases, with 15 bases between. The CDR3 extends over 15 amino acids. Germline V gives CDR1 LGHNA, CDR2 YSLEER. The CDR3 DNA reads as TGCGCCAGCAGCCAAGCCCAAAGGGTGTTGGATGGCTACACCTTC. The encoded protein is CASSQAQRVLDGYTF.

This clonotype was found many times. The rearrangement joins TRBV7-9 to TRBJ2-7; TRBD1 is a possible D gene (6 bases). CDR1 SEHNR and CDR2 FQNEAQ come from the germline V gene (reference sequence). The CDR3 runs 13 residues. With 4 bases removed from V and 0 bases from J, the gap between germline ends came to 7 bases. In DNA form, the CDR3 reads TGTGCCAGCAGCTCGACAGGCTCCTACGAGCAGTACTTC. Protein sequence: CASSSTGSYEQYF.

This CDR3 reads CATSQGLGTEAFF. DNA of the CDR3: TGTGCCACCAGTCAGGGGCTGGGCACTGAAGCTTTCTTT. The rearrangement uses TRBV24-1 and TRBJ1-1; TRBD1 is a possible D gene (6 bases). Trimming left V 6 bases short and J 4 bases short, with 11 bases between. The length of the CDR3 is 13 residues. Per germline, CDR1 KGHDR and CDR2 SFDVKD.

The genes are TRBV7-9 and TRBJ2-1; 10 bases agree with TRBD2. This CDR3 region has 14 residues. J gave up 7 bases and V 5 bases, and 5 bases lay outside the gene matches. Germline V gene data show CDR1 as SEHNR and CDR2 as FQNEAQ (reference sequence). The CDR3 here is CASSNGLAVNEQFF. The DNA of the CDR3 is TGTGCCAGCAGCAATGGACTAGCGGTAAATGAGCAGTTCTTC.

In its sample, this clonotype was seen a few times. In nucleotides, the CDR3 is TGTGCCAGCAGCTTGGGAGAAGTACGGCTCACAGATACGCAGTATTTT. Its translation is CASSLGEVRLTDTQYF. The chain is built from TRBV5-5 and TRBJ2-3; D gene ambiguous. This CDR3 has 16 residues. Per germline, CDR1 SGHKS and CDR2 YYEKEE (reference sequence). V lost 0 bases and J lost 2, with 13 bases in between.

This clonotype was detected ten times or more. The rearrangement joins TRBV24-1 to TRBJ1-1, with D perhaps matching TRBD1 (5 bases). The V end was cut by 5 bases, the J end by 0 bases, with 18 bases between. Germline loops: CDR1 KGHDR, CDR2 SFDVKD. The CDR3 contains 17 residues. The chain's CDR3 is CATSVLLGHPLNTEAFF. The DNA for the CDR3 is TGTGCCACCAGTGTTCTCCTCGGACACCCTCTGAACACTGAAGCTTTCTTT.

This clonotype was seen more than once but under ten times. The chain joins TRBV4-1 to TRBJ1-5, with 9 nucleotides matching TRBD1. V shed 0 bases and J 9 bases; nucleotides not matched to a gene: 12. Germline CDR1 reads MGHRA; CDR2 reads YSYEKL. This CDR3 has 17 amino acids. In DNA, the CDR3 is TGCGCCAGCAGCCAAGAAGCGTGGGACAGGGTGGGGTGGCCCCAGCATTTT. Its translation: CASSQEAWDRVGWPQHF.

This clonotype occurred a few times. The chain uses TRBV19 and TRBJ2-1; no firm D call. The CDR3 runs 13 residues. V shed 3 bases and J shed 6 bases, with 9 bases lying between them. CDR1 and CDR2 from the germline V gene are LNHDA and SQIVND (reference sequence). The CDR3 sequence is CASSISRTNEQFF. The CDR3 DNA reads as TGTGCCAGTAGTATTAGCCGAACCAATGAGCAGTTCTTC.

V and J are TRBV5-1 and TRBJ1-6, with a weak D call TRBD1 (5 bases). This CDR3 is 16 amino acids long. Germline loops: CDR1 SGHRS, CDR2 YFSETQ. V shed 2 bases and J shed 3 bases, with 12 bases lying between them. CDR3 nucleotides: TGCGCCAGCAGCTTCGTGGGGCCGGGCTATAATTCACCCCTCCACTTT. This encodes CASSFVGPGYNSPLHF.